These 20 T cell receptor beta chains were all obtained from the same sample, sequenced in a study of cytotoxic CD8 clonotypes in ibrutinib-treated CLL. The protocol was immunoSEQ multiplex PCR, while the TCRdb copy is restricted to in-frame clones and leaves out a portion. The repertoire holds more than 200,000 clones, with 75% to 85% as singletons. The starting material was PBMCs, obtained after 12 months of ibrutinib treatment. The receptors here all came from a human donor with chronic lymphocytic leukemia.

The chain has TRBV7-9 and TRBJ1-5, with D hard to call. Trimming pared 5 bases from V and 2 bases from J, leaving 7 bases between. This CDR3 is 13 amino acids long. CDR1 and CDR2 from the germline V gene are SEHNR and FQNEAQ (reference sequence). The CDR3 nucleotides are TGTGCCAGCAGCGGAGGACGCAATCAGCCCCAGCATTTT. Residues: CASSGGRNQPQHF.

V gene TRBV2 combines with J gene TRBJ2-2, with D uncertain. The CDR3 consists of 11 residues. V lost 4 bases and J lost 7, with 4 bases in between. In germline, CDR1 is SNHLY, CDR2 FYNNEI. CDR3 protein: CASSVDGELFF. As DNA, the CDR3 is TGTGCCAGCAGTGTTGACGGGGAGCTGTTTTTT.

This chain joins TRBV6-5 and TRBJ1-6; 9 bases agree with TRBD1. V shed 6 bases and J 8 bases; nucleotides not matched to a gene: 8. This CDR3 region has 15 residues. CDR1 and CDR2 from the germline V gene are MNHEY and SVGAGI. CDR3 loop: CASRHRGQTDSPLHF. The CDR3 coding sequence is TGTGCCAGCAGACACAGGGGGCAAACGGATTCACCCCTCCACTTT.

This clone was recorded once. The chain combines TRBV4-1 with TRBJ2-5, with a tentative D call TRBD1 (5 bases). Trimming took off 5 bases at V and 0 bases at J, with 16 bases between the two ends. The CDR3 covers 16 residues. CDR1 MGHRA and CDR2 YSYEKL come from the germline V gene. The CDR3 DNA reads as TGCGCCAGCAGCGCCCAACGGACATCGTACCAAGAGACCCAGTACTTC. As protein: CASSAQRTSYQETQYF.

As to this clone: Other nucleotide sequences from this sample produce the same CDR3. For the CDR3, the DNA is TGTGCCAGCAGTGAAACCGGGGATGGAAACACCATATATTTT. Amino acids: CASSETGDGNTIYF. V is TRBV2 and J is TRBJ1-3, with D hard to call. There are 14 residues in the CDR3. Germline V gives CDR1 SNHLY, CDR2 FYNNEI. Trimming took 2 bases from V and 3 from J, leaving 8 bases between them.

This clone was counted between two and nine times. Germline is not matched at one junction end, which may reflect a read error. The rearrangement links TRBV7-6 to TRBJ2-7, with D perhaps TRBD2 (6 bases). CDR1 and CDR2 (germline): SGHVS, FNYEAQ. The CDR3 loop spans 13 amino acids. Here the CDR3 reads CASSLETGVPLSF. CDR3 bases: TGTGCCAGCAGCTTAGAGACGGGAGTTCCCCTGAGCTTC.

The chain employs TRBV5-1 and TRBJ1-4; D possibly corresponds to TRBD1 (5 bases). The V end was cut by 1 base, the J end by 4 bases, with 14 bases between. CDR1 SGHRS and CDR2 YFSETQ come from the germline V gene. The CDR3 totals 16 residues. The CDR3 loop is CASSLSPTAFNEKLFF. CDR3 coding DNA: TGCGCCAGCAGCTTGTCCCCGACAGCCTTTAATGAAAAACTGTTTTTT. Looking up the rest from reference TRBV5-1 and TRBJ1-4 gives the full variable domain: KAGVTQTPRYLIKTRGQQVTLSCSPISGHRSVSWYQQTPGQGLQFLFEYFSETQRNKGNFPGRFSGRQFSNSRSEMNVSTLELGDSALYLCASSLSPTAFNEKLFFGSGTQLSVL.

CDR3 DNA sequence: TGTGCCAGCAGCTTGAGACAGGGGACCATTGAGGGGACCATATATTTT. This encodes CASSLRQGTIEGTIYF. V gene TRBV5-6 combines with J gene TRBJ1-3; TRBD1 agrees at 8 bases. Germline lookup yields CDR1 SGHDT and CDR2 YYEEEE. The CDR3 spans 16 residues. V trimming: 1 base; J trimming: 10 bases; junction bases outside the gene matches: 13. Drawing the rest from reference TRBV5-6 and TRBJ1-3, the complete variable domain is DAGVTQSPTHLIKTRGQQVTLRCSPKSGHDTVSWYQQALGQGPQFIFQYYEEEERQRGNFPDRFSGHQFPNYSSELNVNALLLGDSALYLCASSLRQGTIEGTIYFGEGSWLTVV.

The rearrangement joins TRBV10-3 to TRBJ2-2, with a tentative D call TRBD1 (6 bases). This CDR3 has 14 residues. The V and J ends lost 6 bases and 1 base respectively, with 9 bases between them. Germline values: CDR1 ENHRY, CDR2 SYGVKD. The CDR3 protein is CAIRDSLNTGELFF. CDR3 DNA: TGTGCCATCAGGGACAGCCTGAACACCGGGGAGCTGTTTTTT.

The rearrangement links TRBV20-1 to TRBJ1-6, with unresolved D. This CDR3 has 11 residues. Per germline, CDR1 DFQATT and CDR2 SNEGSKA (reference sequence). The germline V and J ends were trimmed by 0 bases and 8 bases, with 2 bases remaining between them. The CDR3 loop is CSAREDSPLHF. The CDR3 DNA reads TGCAGTGCTAGAGAGGATTCACCCCTCCACTTT.

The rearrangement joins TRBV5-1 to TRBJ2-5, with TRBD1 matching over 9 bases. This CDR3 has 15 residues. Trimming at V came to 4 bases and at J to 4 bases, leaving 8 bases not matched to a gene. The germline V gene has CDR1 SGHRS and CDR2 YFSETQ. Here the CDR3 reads CASSLQGAVRETQYF. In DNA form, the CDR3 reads TGCGCCAGCAGCCTACAGGGGGCAGTAAGAGAGACCCAGTACTTC.

The CDR3 DNA reads TGTGCCAGCAGTCACCGGGGACAGCCCAGCTCTGGAAACACCATATATTTT. Translation gives CASSHRGQPSSGNTIYF. This chain joins TRBV2 and TRBJ1-3; TRBD1 matches 7 bases. Germline V gene data show CDR1 as SNHLY and CDR2 as FYNNEI. V lost 5 bases, J lost 0 bases, and 10 bases stayed unmatched. This CDR3 spans 17 amino acids.

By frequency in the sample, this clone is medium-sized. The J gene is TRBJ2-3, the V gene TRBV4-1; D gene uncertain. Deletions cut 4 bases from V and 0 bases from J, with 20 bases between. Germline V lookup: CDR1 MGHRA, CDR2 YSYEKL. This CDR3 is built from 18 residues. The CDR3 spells CASSPQQDTGWSTDTQYF. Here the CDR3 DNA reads TGCGCCAGCAGCCCCCAACAAGACACTGGTTGGAGCACAGATACGCAGTATTTT.

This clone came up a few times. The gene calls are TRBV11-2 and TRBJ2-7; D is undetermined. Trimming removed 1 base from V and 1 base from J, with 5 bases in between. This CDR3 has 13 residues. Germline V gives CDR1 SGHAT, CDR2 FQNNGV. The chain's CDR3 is CASSLAVSYEQYF. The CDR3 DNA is TGTGCCAGCAGCTTAGCTGTTTCCTACGAGCAGTACTTC. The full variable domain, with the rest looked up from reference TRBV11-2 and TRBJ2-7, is EAGVAQSPRYKIIEKRQSVAFWCNPISGHATLYWYQQILGQGPKLLIQFQNNGVVDDSQLPKDRFSAERLKGVDSTLKIQPAKLEDSAVYLCASSLAVSYEQYFGPGTRLTVT.

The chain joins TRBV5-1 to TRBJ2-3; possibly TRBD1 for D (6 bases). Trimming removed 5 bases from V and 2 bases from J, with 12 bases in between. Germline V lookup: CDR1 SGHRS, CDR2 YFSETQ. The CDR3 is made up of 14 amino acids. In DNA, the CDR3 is TGCGCCAGCAGTGGGGGCACCATCACAGATACGCAGTATTTT. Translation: CASSGGTITDTQYF.

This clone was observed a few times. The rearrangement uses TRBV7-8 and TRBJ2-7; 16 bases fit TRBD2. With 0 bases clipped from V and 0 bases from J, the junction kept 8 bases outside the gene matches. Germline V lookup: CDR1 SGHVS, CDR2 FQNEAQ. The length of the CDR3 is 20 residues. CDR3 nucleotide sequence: TGTGCCAGCAGCTTAGCAGGGACTAGCGGGAGGGCCGCTAGCTCCTACGAGCAGTACTTC. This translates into CASSLAGTSGRAASSYEQYF.

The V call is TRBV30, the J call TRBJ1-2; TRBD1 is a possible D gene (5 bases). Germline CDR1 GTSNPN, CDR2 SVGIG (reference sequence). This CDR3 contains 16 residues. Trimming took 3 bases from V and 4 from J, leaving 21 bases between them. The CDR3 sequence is CAWRTNRQYKPYGYTF. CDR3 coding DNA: TGTGCCTGGAGAACTAACCGACAGTACAAGCCCTATGGCTACACCTTC.

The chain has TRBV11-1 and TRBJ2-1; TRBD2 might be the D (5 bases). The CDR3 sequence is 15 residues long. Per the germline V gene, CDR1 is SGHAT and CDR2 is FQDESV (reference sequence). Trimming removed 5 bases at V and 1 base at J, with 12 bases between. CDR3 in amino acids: CASSPDGGSYNEQFF. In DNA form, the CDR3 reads TGTGCCAGCAGCCCGGACGGAGGTTCCTACAATGAGCAGTTCTTC. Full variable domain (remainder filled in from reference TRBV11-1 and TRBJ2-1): EAEVAQSPRYKITEKSQAVAFWCDPISGHATLYWYRQILGQGPELLVQFQDESVVDDSQLPKDRFSAERLKGVDSTLKIQPAELGDSAMYLCASSPDGGSYNEQFFGPGTRLTVL.

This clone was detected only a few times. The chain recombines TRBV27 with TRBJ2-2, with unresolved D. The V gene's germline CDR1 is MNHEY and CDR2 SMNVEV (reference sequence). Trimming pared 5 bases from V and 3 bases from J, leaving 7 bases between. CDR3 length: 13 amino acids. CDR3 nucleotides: TGTGCCAGCAGTGATAGGGACACCGGGGAGCTGTTTTTT. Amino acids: CASSDRDTGELFF.

This chain's CDR3 is CASTRDFKPNSPLHF. DNA of the CDR3: TGTGCCAGCACCCGGGACTTCAAGCCTAATTCACCCCTCCACTTT. This chain connects TRBV6-6 to TRBJ1-6; D is perhaps TRBD1 (5 bases). This CDR3 is 15 amino acids long. Germline CDR1 reads MNHNY; CDR2 reads SVGAGI (reference sequence). The germline V and J ends were trimmed by 7 bases and 6 bases, with 16 bases remaining between them.